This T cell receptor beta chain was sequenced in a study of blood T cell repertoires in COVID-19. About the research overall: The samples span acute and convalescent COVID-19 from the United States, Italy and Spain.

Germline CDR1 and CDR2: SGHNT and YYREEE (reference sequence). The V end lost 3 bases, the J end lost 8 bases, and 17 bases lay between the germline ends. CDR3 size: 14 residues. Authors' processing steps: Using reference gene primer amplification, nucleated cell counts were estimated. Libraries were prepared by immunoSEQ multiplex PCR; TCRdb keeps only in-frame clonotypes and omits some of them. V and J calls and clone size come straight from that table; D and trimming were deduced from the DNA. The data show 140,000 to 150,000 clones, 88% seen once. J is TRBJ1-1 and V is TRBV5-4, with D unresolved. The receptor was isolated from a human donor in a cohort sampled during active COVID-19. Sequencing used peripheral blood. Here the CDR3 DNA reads TGTGCCAGCAGCTCGAAAAAGACATCGTGGGAAGCTTTCTTT. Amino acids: CASSSKKTSWEAFF.